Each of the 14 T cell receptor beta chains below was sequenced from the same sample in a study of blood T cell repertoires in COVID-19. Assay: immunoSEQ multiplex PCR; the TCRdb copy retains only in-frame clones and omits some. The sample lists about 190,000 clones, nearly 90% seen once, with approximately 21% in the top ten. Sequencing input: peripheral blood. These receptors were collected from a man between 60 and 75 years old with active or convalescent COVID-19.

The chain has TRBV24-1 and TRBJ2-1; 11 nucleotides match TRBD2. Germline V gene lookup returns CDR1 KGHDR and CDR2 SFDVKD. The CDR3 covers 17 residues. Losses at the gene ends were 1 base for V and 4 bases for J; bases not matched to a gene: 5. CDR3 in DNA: TGTGCCACCAGTGATTTAAGTCGGACTAGCGGGTACAATGAGCAGTTCTTC. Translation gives CATSDLSRTSGYNEQFF.

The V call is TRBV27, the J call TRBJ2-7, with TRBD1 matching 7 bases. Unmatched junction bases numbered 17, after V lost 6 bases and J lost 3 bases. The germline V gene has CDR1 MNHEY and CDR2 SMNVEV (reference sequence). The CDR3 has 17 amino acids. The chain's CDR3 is CASSPRTLGQGDYEQYF. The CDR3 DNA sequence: TGTGCCAGCAGCCCTCGGACCCTGGGGCAGGGGGACTACGAGCAGTACTTC.

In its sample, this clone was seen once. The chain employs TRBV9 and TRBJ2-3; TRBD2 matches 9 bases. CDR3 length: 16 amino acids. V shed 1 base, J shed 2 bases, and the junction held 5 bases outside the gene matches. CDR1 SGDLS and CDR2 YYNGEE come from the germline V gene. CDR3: CASSVWRGGSTDTQYF. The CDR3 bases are TGTGCCAGCAGCGTATGGCGGGGGGGCTCCACAGATACGCAGTATTTT.

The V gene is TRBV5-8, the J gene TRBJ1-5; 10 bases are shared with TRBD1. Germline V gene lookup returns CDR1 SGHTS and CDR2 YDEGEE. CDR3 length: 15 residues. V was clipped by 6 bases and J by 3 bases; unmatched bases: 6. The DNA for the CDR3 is TGTGCCAGCACCTCGGGACAGGGGAACAATCAGCCCCAGCATTTT. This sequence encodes CASTSGQGNNQPQHF.

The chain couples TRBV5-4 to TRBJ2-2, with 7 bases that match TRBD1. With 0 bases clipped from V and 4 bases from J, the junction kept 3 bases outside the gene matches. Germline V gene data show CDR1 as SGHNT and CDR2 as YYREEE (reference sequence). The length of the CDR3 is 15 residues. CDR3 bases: TGTGCCAGCAGCTTGGGCACAGGGGCCACCGGGGAGCTGTTTTTT. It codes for CASSLGTGATGELFF.

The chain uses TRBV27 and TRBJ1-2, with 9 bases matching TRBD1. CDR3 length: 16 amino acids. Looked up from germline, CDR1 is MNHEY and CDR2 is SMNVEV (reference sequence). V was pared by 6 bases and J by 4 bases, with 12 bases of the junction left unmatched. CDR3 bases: TGTGCCAGCAGCCTCAATCCGGGACAGGGCATCTATGGCTACACCTTC. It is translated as CASSLNPGQGIYGYTF.

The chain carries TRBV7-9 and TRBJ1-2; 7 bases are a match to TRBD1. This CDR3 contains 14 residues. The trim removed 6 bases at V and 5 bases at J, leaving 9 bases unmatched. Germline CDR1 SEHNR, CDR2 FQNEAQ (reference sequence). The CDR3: CASRQQGYGYGYTF. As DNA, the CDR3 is TGTGCCAGCAGACAACAGGGGTATGGATATGGCTACACCTTC.

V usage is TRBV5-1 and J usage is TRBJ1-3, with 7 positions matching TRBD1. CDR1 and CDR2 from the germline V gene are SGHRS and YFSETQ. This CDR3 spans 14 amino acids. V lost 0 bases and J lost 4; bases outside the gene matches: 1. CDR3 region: CASSLGQGGNTIYF. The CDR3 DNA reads TGCGCCAGCAGCTTGGGACAGGGAGGAAACACCATATATTTT.

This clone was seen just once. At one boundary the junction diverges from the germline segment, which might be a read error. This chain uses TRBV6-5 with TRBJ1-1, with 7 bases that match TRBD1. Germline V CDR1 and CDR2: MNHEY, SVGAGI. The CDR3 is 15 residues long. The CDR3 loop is CASSDSYRGNTEAFF. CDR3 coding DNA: TGTGCCAGCAGTGACTCGTACAGGGGGAACACTGAAGCTTTCTTT.

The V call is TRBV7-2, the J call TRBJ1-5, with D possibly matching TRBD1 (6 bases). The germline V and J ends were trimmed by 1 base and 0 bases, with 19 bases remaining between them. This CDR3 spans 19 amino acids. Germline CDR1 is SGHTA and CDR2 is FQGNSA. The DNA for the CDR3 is TGTGCCAGCAGCTTAGGGGTGGCGGGGGCAGATTATAGCAATCAGCCCCAGCATTTT. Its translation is CASSLGVAGADYSNQPQHF. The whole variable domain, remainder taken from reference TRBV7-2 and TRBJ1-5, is GAGVSQSPSNKVTEKGKDVELRCDPISGHTALYWYRQSLGQGLEFLIYFQGNSAPDKSGLPSDRFSAERTGGSVSTLTIQRTQQEDSAVYLCASSLGVAGADYSNQPQHFGDGTRLSIL.

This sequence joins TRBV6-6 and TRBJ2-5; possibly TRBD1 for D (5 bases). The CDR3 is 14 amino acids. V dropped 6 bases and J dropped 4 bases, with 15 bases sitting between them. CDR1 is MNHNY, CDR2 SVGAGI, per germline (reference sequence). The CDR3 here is CASRELRESETQYF. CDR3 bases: TGTGCCAGCAGAGAACTCAGGGAATCAGAGACCCAGTACTTC.

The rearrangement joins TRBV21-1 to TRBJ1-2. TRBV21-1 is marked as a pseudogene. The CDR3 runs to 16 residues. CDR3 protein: CASSKTRTEECYGYTF. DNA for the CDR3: TGTGCCAGCAGCAAAACGAGGACGGAGGAATGCTATGGCTACACCTTC.

CDR3: CASSTRGAELFF. The DNA of the CDR3 is TGTGCCAGTAGTACCCGGGGTGCGGAGCTGTTTTTT. The J gene is TRBJ2-2, the V gene TRBV19; a weak D match, TRBD2 (5 bases). The CDR3 is 12 residues long. Trimming took off 4 bases at V and 10 bases at J, with 10 bases between the two ends. Germline V lookup: CDR1 LNHDA, CDR2 SQIVND (reference sequence).

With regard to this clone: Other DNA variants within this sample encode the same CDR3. CDR3: CASSLGGDYGYTF. The DNA of the CDR3 is TGTGCCAGCAGCTTAGGAGGTGACTATGGCTACACCTTC. V gene TRBV7-9 combines with J gene TRBJ1-2; D gene uncertain. CDR1 is SEHNR and CDR2 is FQNEAQ in the germline V gene (reference sequence). The CDR3 extends over 13 amino acids. V dropped 1 base and J dropped 3 bases, with 6 bases sitting between them.